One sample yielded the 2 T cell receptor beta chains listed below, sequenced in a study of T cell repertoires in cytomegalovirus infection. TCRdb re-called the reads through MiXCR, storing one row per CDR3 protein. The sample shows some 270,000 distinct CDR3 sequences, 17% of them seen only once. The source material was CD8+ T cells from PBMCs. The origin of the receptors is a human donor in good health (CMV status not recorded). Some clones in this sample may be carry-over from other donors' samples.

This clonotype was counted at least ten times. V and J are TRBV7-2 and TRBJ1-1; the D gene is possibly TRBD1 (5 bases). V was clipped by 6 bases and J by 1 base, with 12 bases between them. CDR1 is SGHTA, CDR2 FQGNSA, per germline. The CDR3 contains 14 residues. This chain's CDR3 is CASRTMGGNTEAFF. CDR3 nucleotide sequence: TGTGCCAGCAGGACCATGGGGGGGAACACTGAAGCTTTCTTT.

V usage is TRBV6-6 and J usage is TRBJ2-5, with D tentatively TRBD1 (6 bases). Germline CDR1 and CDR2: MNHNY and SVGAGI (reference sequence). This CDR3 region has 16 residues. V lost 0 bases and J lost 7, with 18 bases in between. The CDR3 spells CASSYSNGQLDGTQYF. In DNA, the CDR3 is TGTGCCAGCAGTTACTCGAATGGACAGCTAGACGGGACCCAGTACTTC.